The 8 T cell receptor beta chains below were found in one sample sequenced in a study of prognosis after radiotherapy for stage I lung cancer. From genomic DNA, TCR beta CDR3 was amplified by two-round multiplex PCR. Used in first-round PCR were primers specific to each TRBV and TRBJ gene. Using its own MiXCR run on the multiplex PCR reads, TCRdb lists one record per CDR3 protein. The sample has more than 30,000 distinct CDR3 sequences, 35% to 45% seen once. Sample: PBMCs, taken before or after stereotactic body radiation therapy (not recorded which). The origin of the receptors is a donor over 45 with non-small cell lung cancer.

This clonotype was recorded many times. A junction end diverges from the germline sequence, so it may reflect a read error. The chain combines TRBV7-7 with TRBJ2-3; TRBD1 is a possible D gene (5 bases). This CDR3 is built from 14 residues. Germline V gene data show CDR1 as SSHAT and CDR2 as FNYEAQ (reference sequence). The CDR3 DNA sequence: TGTGCTAGCAGTCAGGGCGTTGCAGCAGATACGCAGTATTTT. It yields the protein CASSQGVAADTQYF.

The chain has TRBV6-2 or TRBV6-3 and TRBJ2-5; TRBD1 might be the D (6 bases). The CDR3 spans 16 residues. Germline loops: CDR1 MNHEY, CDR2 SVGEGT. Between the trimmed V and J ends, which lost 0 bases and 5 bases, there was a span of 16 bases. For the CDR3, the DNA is TGTGCCAGCAGTTACTCGAGGGGCAGGGGAAAGGAGACCCAGTACTTC. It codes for CASSYSRGRGKETQYF.

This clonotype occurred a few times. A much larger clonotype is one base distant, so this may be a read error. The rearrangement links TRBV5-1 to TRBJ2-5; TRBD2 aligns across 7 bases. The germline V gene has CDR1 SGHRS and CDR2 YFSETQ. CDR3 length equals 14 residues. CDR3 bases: TGCGCCAGCAGTCCGGGGGACTACCAAGATACCCAGTACTTC. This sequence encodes CASSPGDYQDTQYF.

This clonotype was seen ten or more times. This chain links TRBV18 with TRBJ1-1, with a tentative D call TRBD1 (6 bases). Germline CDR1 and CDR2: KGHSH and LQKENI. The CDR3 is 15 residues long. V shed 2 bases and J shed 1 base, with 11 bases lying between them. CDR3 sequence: CASSPKGGANTEAFF. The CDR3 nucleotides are TGTGCCAGCTCACCAAAGGGGGGGGCGAACACTGAAGCTTTCTTT.

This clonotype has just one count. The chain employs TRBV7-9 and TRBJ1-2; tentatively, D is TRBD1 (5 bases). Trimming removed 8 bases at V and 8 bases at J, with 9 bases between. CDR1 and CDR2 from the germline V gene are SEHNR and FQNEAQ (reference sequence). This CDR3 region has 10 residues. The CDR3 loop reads CASWGDGYTF. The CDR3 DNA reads TGTGCCAGCTGGGGGGACGGCTACACCTTC.

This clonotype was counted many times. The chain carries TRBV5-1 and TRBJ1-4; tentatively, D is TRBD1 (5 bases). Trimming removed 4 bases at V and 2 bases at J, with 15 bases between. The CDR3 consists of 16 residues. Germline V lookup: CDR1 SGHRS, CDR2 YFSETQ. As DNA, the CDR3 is TGCGCCAGCAGCGTATTAGGGGCCGGGACTAATGAAAAACTGTTTTTT. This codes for CASSVLGAGTNEKLFF.

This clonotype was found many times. The DNA of the CDR3 is TGTGCCAGCTCACCCGATGGTGAAAAACTGTTTTTT. Its translation is CASSPDGEKLFF. The chain links TRBV18 to TRBJ1-4, with D hard to call. CDR1 and CDR2 from the germline V gene are KGHSH and LQKENI. Trimming removed 3 bases from V and 7 bases from J, with 6 bases in between. This CDR3 region has 12 residues.

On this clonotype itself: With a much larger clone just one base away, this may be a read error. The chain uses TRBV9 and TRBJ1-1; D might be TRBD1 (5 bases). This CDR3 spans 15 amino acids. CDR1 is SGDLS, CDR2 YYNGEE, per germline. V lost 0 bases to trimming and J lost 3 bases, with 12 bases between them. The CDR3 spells CASSVAGGGDTEAFF. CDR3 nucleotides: TGTGCCAGCAGCGTAGCGGGGGGGGGGGACACTGAAGCTTTCTTT. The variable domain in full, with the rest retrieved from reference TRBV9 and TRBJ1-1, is DSGVTQTPKHLITATGQRVTLRCSPRSGDLSVYWYQQSLDQGLQFLIQYYNGEERAKGNILERFSAQQFPDLHSELNLSSLELGDSALYFCASSVAGGGDTEAFFGQGTRLTVV.